This TCR beta chain was sequenced for a study of blood T cell repertoires in COVID-19 (dated by TCRdb to 2020 to 2022). With respect to the entire study: Samples from collaborators originated in the United States, Italy and Spain and spanned both the acute and convalescent phases of COVID-19. The material from the prospective study consisted of cDNA or gDNA derived from T cells, B-cell-depleted T cells, or PBMCs. Deeply sampled blood TCRbeta repertoires from subjects exposed to, actively infected with, or recovered from COVID-19 were included in the dataset. The repertoires were made available in a free public database intended to serve as a resource for research on the immune response to SARS-CoV-2. Samples came from the ongoing ImmuneRACE study (first 160 participants) plus 1,254 subjects from 6 global collaborators. Nearly every sample came with metadata listing a de-identified subject ID, COVID-19 status, age in years and sex. Where available, HLA class I and class II types were obtained from metadata supplied by the sample provider rather than from assay-based typing.

TCRbeta CDR3 regions were amplified from genomic DNA using the immunoSEQ Assay, a bias-controlled multiplex PCR. On the study's bioinformatics: Nucleated cell counts per sample were estimated from amplification of reference gene primers within the assay. To quantify the absolute abundance of each unique TCRbeta CDR3 rearrangement, sequence reads were collapsed and filtered. Productive Simpson clonality was computed per sample as the square root of Simpson's diversity index over productive rearrangements. Held by TCRdb, this immuneACCESS table contains in-frame sequences only and omits some clones. Under half of the omission traces to an unresolved V gene where checked; the cause of the rest is unknown. D and trimming come from the DNA, and the V and J calls and clone size come from that table. This sample comprises about 230,000 clones, 84% of them detected only once. The leading ten clones occupy less than 5.5% of the sample.

Broad study findings and their caveats: Clinical and demographic metadata were provided uncurated, with the amount varying by source and participant.

Each collaborating institution followed its own protocols to collect whole blood in K2EDTA tubes. Collaborator samples were shipped for TCRbeta analysis as frozen whole blood, isolated PBMCs, or DNA extracted from either sample type. The germline V gene provides CDR1 LGHNA and CDR2 YNFKEQ. The CDR3 starts with the cysteine, ends with the phenylalanine, and has 15 residues. Of all the DNA, just the CDR3 is kept, 45 bases in frame from base 1. Trimmed from V: 3 bases; trimmed from J: 5 bases; junction bases lacking a gene match: 4. About this clone itself: Its antigen is unknown. Nothing much larger sits one base from this clone, and base qualities are not available.

The receptor was isolated from a man aged 50 to 59 with active or convalescent COVID-19. The sample consisted of peripheral blood. The rearranged segments are TRBV4-2 and TRBJ1-6; 7 middle bases align to TRBD1. The DNA sequence reads TGTGCCAGCAGCCATGACGGGACAGATAATTCACCCCTCCACTTT. Protein translation: CASSHDGTDNSPLHF.